This entry lists 9 T cell receptor beta chains sequenced from one sample in a study of shared clonotypes between healthy human individuals. Profiling relied on immunoSEQ multiplex PCR, and the TCRdb table lists in-frame clones only, not all of them. The data show 450,000 to 600,000 clones, around three quarters seen once. The sequenced material came from PBMCs. The receptors were sampled from a woman in her 40s in good health. Some clones in this sample may be carry-over from other donors' samples.

The V gene is TRBV9, the J gene TRBJ2-3; 7 positions match TRBD1. In germline, CDR1 is SGDLS, CDR2 YYNGEE. Trimming at V came to 0 bases and at J to 2 bases, leaving 6 bases not matched to a gene. The CDR3 is 16 amino acids. The CDR3: CASSVVAGGSTDTQYF. The CDR3 DNA follows: TGTGCCAGCAGCGTAGTAGCAGGGGGTTCCACAGATACGCAGTATTTT.

The chain joins TRBV28 to TRBJ1-2; maybe TRBD1 (5 bases). The V gene lost 7 bases and the J gene lost 8 bases, with 29 bases spanning the gap. This CDR3 contains 17 residues. CDR1 and CDR2 from the germline V gene are MDHEN and SYDVKM. The CDR3 region is CASTPGWAGPINKGYTF. The CDR3 DNA is TGTGCCAGCACCCCAGGTTGGGCGGGGCCCATAAACAAAGGCTACACCTTC.

DNA of the CDR3: TGTGCCAGCAGCGTACTAGCGGGACAAGATACGCAGTATTTT. Protein product: CASSVLAGQDTQYF. The V call is TRBV6-1, the J call TRBJ2-3; 10 positions match TRBD2. The V gene end was trimmed by 6 bases and the J gene end by 5 bases; junction bases not matched to a gene: 5. Looked up from germline, CDR1 is MNHNS and CDR2 is SASEGT. The length of the CDR3 is 14 residues.

This chain connects TRBV29-1 to TRBJ2-7; the D gene is possibly TRBD1 (6 bases). The CDR3 contains 11 residues. With 7 bases removed from V and 4 bases from J, the gap between germline ends came to 11 bases. Per germline, CDR1 SQVTM and CDR2 ANQGSEA. CDR3 sequence reads: CSEVQGYEQYF. CDR3 nucleotide sequence: TGCAGCGAGGTACAGGGTTACGAGCAGTACTTC.

This clone has only one observation. The rearrangement links TRBV27 to TRBJ2-1, with 7 bases lining up with TRBD2. V shed 5 bases and J 0 bases; nucleotides not matched to a gene: 4. Per the germline V gene, CDR1 is MNHEY and CDR2 is SMNVEV (reference sequence). This CDR3 contains 15 residues. The CDR3 nucleotides read TGTGCCAGCAGTGTCGCTAGCGGCTCCTACAATGAGCAGTTCTTC. This translates into CASSVASGSYNEQFF.

This clone was found a few times. At one end, the junction sequence differs from germline, possibly due to a read error. The V call is TRBV7-7, the J call TRBJ2-3, with D possibly being TRBD1 (6 bases). CDR3 size: 16 residues. CDR1 and CDR2 (germline): SSHAT, FNYEAQ (reference sequence). CDR3 sequence reads: CASSLGAGQSMDTQYF. The CDR3 DNA sequence: TGTGCTAGCAGCTTAGGAGCAGGACAGTCTATGGATACGCAGTATTTT.

The genes are TRBV5-4 and TRBJ2-3; D is possibly TRBD1 or TRBD2 (5 bases each). The CDR3 is made up of 16 amino acids. The V end lost 0 bases, the J end lost 2 bases, and 13 bases lay between the germline ends. Germline lookup yields CDR1 SGHNT and CDR2 YYREEE (reference sequence). CDR3 DNA sequence: TGTGCCAGCAGCTTGGGAGGGGCGCTTTCCACAGATACGCAGTATTTT. Protein product: CASSLGGALSTDTQYF.

This sequence joins TRBV5-1 and TRBJ2-1; 9 nucleotides line up with TRBD2. V gave up 0 bases and J gave up 8 bases; unmatched junction bases: 6. This CDR3 is built from 15 residues. Germline CDR1 SGHRS, CDR2 YFSETQ. The CDR3 coding sequence is TGCGCCAGCAGCTTGGGGTCTAGCGGGATTGATGAGCAGTTCTTC. Its translation is CASSLGSSGIDEQFF.

The chain links TRBV5-1 to TRBJ2-2, with 7 nucleotides matching TRBD2. The V segment lost 6 bases and the J segment 5 bases; nucleotides outside the gene matches: 10. Germline values: CDR1 SGHRS, CDR2 YFSETQ. The CDR3 sequence is 15 residues long. CDR3 loop: CASTASGGGTGELFF. The DNA of the CDR3 is TGCGCCAGCACCGCTTCCGGGGGAGGGACCGGGGAGCTGTTTTTT. The entire variable domain, with the rest obtained from reference TRBV5-1 and TRBJ2-2, is as follows: KAGVTQTPRYLIKTRGQQVTLSCSPISGHRSVSWYQQTPGQGLQFLFEYFSETQRNKGNFPGRFSGRQFSNSRSEMNVSTLELGDSALYLCASTASGGGTGELFFGEGSRLTVL.